These T cell receptor beta chains were read from a single sample in a study of cytomegalovirus exposure and HLA in healthy donors. Sequencing was performed with immunoSEQ multiplex PCR; in TCRdb, only in-frame clones are kept and a portion is missing. The profile shows approximately 110,000 clones, over 70% of them singletons. The sample consisted of PBMCs. The receptors were gathered from a man aged 35-49 years in good health and CMV-seronegative. The CDR3 runs from the conserved cysteine through the conserved F or W. The order of the fields is V gene, J gene, clone size, D gene, CDR3 DNA, CDR3 protein. D genes are given only for firm matches. Where a row states a size, it is once, few, many or the class of an expanded clone; other rows omit it.

TRBV15	TRBJ2-7	.	TRBD1	TGTGCCACCAGCAGTTCCCGGGACAGCTCCTACGAGCAGTACTTC	CATSSSRDSSYEQYF
TRBV7-9	TRBJ1-6	many	.	TGTGCCAGCAGATCGGAGTATAATTCACCCCTCCACTTT	CASRSEYNSPLHF
TRBV5-6	TRBJ2-5	.	.	TGTGCCAGCAGCACCGACTGGTTTGAGGAGACCCAGTACTTC	CASSTDWFEETQYF
TRBV6-6	TRBJ1-1	.	.	TGTGCCAGCAGTCCCTCCCGCTATCCTGAAGCTTTCTTT	CASSPSRYPEAFF
TRBV7-2	TRBJ2-7	.	TRBD2	TGTGCCAGCAGCTTAGGCGGGGGGACCTACGAGCAGTACTTC	CASSLGGGTYEQYF
TRBV6-5	TRBJ1-5	.	TRBD1	TGTGCCAGCAGTTCCGACAGGGGGAGCAATCAGCCCCAGCATTTT	CASSSDRGSNQPQHF
TRBV6-5	TRBJ1-1	.	.	TGTGCCAGCAGGGTAGGGGTGAACACTGAAGCTTTCTTT	CASRVGVNTEAFF
TRBV29-1	TRBJ2-5	once	.	TGCAGCGTTCGGGAAGAGACCCAGTACTTC	CSVREETQYF
TRBV6-5	TRBJ2-2	few	.	TGTGCCAGCTGGGGCGCCGACCTGAACACCGGGGAGCTGTTTTTT	CASWGADLNTGELFF
TRBV27	TRBJ2-1	.	.	TGTGCCAGCAGGGTGACATACTCCTACAATGAGCAGTTCTTC	CASRVTYSYNEQFF